This T cell receptor (beta chain) was identified during a study of cytomegalovirus exposure and HLA in healthy donors. Overall study context: The same platform was used for the 90 to 150 validation repertoires as for the 666 first-cohort repertoires, as reported in a later analysis. Study observations and caveats: Some TCR beta chains (about 180 of them) were listed as cytomegalovirus-associated. Reports described diagnosis of cytomegalovirus status by the classifier as highly specific and sensitive. While the bulk of TCR sequences proved rare, some public TCRs turned up in many donors.

The table lists this clone with a count of one. Its specificity is unknown. Trimming cost V 0 bases and J 6 bases, with 6 bases left between them. This CDR3 has 12 amino acids. Germline V gives CDR1 MGHDK, CDR2 SYGVNS. Some clones are missing from TCRdb's copy, which holds only in-frame ones; the method was immunoSEQ multiplex PCR. The sample lists about 110,000 clones; approximately 89% were seen once. This rearrangement joins TRBV25-1 to TRBJ2-7; D remains unclear. This receptor was identified in a woman aged 18 to 35 in good health and CMV-seronegative. Sequences were obtained from PBMCs. In nucleotides, the CDR3 is TGTGCCAGCAGTGAATATTCCAGCGAGCAGTACTTC. As protein: CASSEYSSEQYF.